These T cell receptor beta chains were read from a single sample in a study of T cells in Graves' hyperthyroidism and ophthalmopathy. TCRdb reprocessed the multiplex PCR reads via MiXCR and lists one record per CDR3 protein. The sample holds fewer than 700,000 distinct CDR3 sequences, around 16% seen once. Sequencing was performed on blood. The receptors derive from a woman in her twenties or thirties with Graves' hyperthyroidism. CDR3s include the opening cysteine and the closing phenylalanine or tryptophan. D genes are given only for firm matches. Not all rows give a size; the values are once, few, many and, for expanded clones, a class.

D | J | size | V | DNA | CDR3
- | TRBJ2-1 | few | TRBV30 | TGTGCCTGTTGTCTAGAAGGGGGGCAGTTCTTC | CACCLEGGQFF
TRBD1 | TRBJ2-5 | many | TRBV6-2/TRBV6-3 | TGTGCCAGCAGTTATCGCCGGACAGGCCGCGCCGGGGCCCAGTACTTC | CASSYRRTGRAGAQYF
TRBD1 | TRBJ1-2 | many | TRBV20-1 | TGCAGTGCTAGAGATTGGGACAGGTTCCTCTATGGCTACACCTTC | CSARDWDRFLYGYTF
- | TRBJ2-7 | - | TRBV12-3/TRBV12-4 | TGTGCCAGCAGTTTAACTAGTCCGAGCTCCTACGAGCAGTACTTC | CASSLTSPSSYEQYF
TRBD1 | TRBJ1-2 | many | TRBV28 | TGTGCCAGCAAGTGGGACAGGGGAGGTAACTATGGCTACACCTTC | CASKWDRGGNYGYTF
- | TRBJ1-1 | few | TRBV9 | TGTGCCAGCAGCGTCAGGGCGGACACTGAAGCTTTCTTT | CASSVRADTEAFF
- | TRBJ1-1 | many | TRBV20-1 | TGCAGTGCTAGGGAACAGGGGAACACTGAAGCTTTCTTT | CSAREQGNTEAFF
TRBD2 | TRBJ2-1 | many | TRBV28 | TGTGCCAGCAGTCCCGGACTAGCGGGGACCAATGAGCAGTTCTTC | CASSPGLAGTNEQFF
- | TRBJ2-7 | - | TRBV9 | TGTGCCAGCAGCGTAGCTGGGGAGTGGGAGGCGGCCGAGCAGTACTTC | CASSVAGEWEAAEQYF
- | TRBJ2-1 | many | TRBV7-9 | TGTGCCAGCAGCTTACGCCCCAAGGGTACCGAGAGCTCCTACAATGAGCAGTTCTTC | CASSLRPKGTESSYNEQFF
TRBD2 | TRBJ2-1 | few | TRBV6-2/TRBV6-3 | TGTGCCAGCAGTTACTCGGCTAGCGGGAGAGGTGAGCAGTTCTTC | CASSYSASGRGEQFF
- | TRBJ2-1 | - | TRBV4-2 | TGTGCCAGCAGCCAGGGGGACGTACCCTACAATGAGCAGTTCTTC | CASSQGDVPYNEQFF
- | TRBJ1-6 | few | TRBV30 | TGTGCCTGGAGTGTCGCGACGCGCTCCTATAATTCACCCCTCCACTTT | CAWSVATRSYNSPLHF
- | TRBJ2-1 | few | TRBV7-9 | TGTGCCAGCAGCTCCACGAGACGACGGAATGAGCAGTTCTTC | CASSSTRRRNEQFF
- | TRBJ2-7 | many | TRBV11-2 | TGTGCCAGCAGCTTTTTAATCGAGCAGTACTTC | CASSFLIEQYF
TRBD2 | TRBJ2-1 | - | TRBV5-1 | TGCGCCAACAGCTTGTACTCCGGGACTAGCGGGAGGACTATTCACAATGAGCAGTTCTTC | CANSLYSGTSGRTIHNEQFF
TRBD2 | TRBJ2-5 | - | TRBV10-3 | TGTGCCATCAGTGAAGGGGAGGGGGAGACCCAGTACTTC | CAISEGEGETQYF
- | TRBJ2-7 | - | TRBV7-6 | TGTGCCAGCACTCCATTCCAGGGATCGAATCCCTACGAGCAGTACTTC | CASTPFQGSNPYEQYF